These T cell receptor beta chains were read from a single sample in a study of control samples from healthy donors and cancer patients. Generated by immunoSEQ multiplex PCR, the TCRdb table keeps only in-frame clones and is missing some. The sample holds more than 140,000 clones, approximately 94% seen once. Material: blood. The receptors were gathered from a man aged 35 to 55 in good health. Each CDR3 is given with its conserved first and last residue. The D gene is left open where the match is weak. A clone size is listed for some rows: how often the clone was seen (once, few, many), or a class if it is expanded.

v_call,j_call,clone_size,d_call,cdr3_aa,cdr3_nt
TRBV6-2/TRBV6-3,TRBJ1-1,-,-,CASSFQRMNTEAFF,TGTGCCAGCAGTTTCCAACGGATGAACACTGAAGCTTTCTTT
TRBV6-5,TRBJ2-5,-,-,CASTPGLVQETQYF,TGTGCCAGTACTCCCGGCCTAGTTCAAGAGACCCAGTACTTC
TRBV4-2,TRBJ1-1,few,-,CASSPGANTEAFF,TGTGCCAGCAGCCCCGGGGCCAACACTGAAGCTTTCTTT
TRBV11-3,TRBJ1-4,-,-,CASSLGSNEKLFF,TGTGCCAGCAGCTTAGGATCGAATGAAAAACTGTTTTTT
TRBV15,TRBJ2-5,-,-,CATSKDGEETQYF,TGTGCCACCAGCAAGGACGGGGAAGAGACCCAGTACTTC
TRBV11-1,TRBJ1-1,-,-,CASSHHGTLGATEAFF,TGTGCCAGCAGCCATCACGGGACCTTGGGCGCCACTGAAGCTTTCTTT
TRBV6-5,TRBJ1-2,-,-,CASKADSLYYGYTF,TGTGCCAGCAAAGCGGACAGTTTATACTATGGCTACACCTTC
TRBV3-1/TRBV3-2,TRBJ2-7,-,-,CASSQVYEQYF,TGTGCCAGCAGCCAAGTCTACGAGCAGTACTTC
TRBV6-5,TRBJ2-7,-,-,CASSYSTPPRYEQYF,TGTGCCAGCAGTTACTCGACCCCCCCACGGTACGAGCAGTACTTC
TRBV5-4,TRBJ2-5,-,TRBD2,CASSLGLAGGETQYF,TGTGCCAGCAGCTTAGGACTAGCGGGGGGAGAGACCCAGTACTTC
TRBV10-3,TRBJ2-2,-,TRBD1,CARTGTGNTGELFF,TGTGCCAGAACCGGGACAGGTAACACCGGGGAGCTGTTTTTT
TRBV23-1,TRBJ1-3,-,-,CASSLGPSGNTIYF,TGCGCCAGCAGTCTAGGACCGTCTGGAAACACCATATATTTT
TRBV30,TRBJ2-1,-,-,CAWSVGGTASYNEQFF,TGTGCCTGGAGTGTAGGAGGGACTGCCTCCTACAATGAGCAGTTCTTC
TRBV6-5,TRBJ1-2,-,TRBD1,CASSYTRDRGGYTF,TGTGCCAGCAGTTACACCCGGGACAGGGGTGGCTACACCTTC
TRBV24-1,TRBJ2-1,-,-,CATSDLRGASVNEQFF,TGTGCCACCAGTGATTTAAGGGGGGCCTCGGTCAATGAGCAGTTCTTC
TRBV6-6,TRBJ2-7,-,TRBD1,CASRRPTGGIYEQYF,TGTGCCAGCAGACGCCCGACAGGGGGGATCTACGAGCAGTACTTC
TRBV5-1,TRBJ2-3,-,-,CASSFVVLSTDTQYF,TGCGCCAGCAGCTTTGTAGTATTATCCACAGATACGCAGTATTTT
TRBV5-4,TRBJ2-7,-,TRBD1,CASSFWTGRNEQYF,TGTGCCAGCAGCTTTTGGACAGGGAGGAACGAGCAGTACTTC
TRBV25-1,TRBJ2-1,-,TRBD2,CASSVRAGGQLDNEQFF,TGTGCCAGCAGTGTTCGGGCGGGAGGACAATTAGACAATGAGCAGTTCTTC
TRBV27,TRBJ1-2,once,-,CASSLRQGNYGYTF,TGTGCCAGCAGTTTAAGGCAGGGGAACTATGGCTACACCTTC
TRBV5-6,TRBJ2-7,-,-,CASSLAYSYEQYF,TGTGCCAGCAGCTTAGCCTACTCCTACGAGCAGTACTTC
TRBV6-1,TRBJ2-1,-,-,CASSEEEGRRHEQFF,TGTGCCAGCAGTGAAGAGGAGGGGCGAAGACATGAGCAGTTCTTC
TRBV18,TRBJ2-3,-,-,CASSPGTVTDTQYF,TGTGCCAGCTCACCCGGGACTGTCACAGATACGCAGTATTTT
TRBV7-9,TRBJ1-6,once,-,CASSGLGDYNSPLHF,TGTGCCAGCAGCGGACTGGGGGACTATAATTCACCCCTCCACTTT
TRBV6-4,TRBJ1-1,-,-,CASSFGLNTEAFF,TGTGCCAGCAGTTTCGGATTGAACACTGAAGCTTTCTTT
TRBV18,TRBJ1-5,-,-,CASSPPYRDQPQHF,TGTGCCAGCTCACCACCGTACAGGGATCAGCCCCAGCATTTT
TRBV6-1,TRBJ2-7,-,-,CASSEGTPYEQYF,TGTGCCAGCAGTGAGGGGACACCTTACGAGCAGTACTTC
TRBV5-5,TRBJ2-7,-,-,CASSSAQTYEQYF,TGTGCCAGCAGCTCGGCACAAACCTACGAGCAGTACTTC
TRBV6-1,TRBJ1-2,-,TRBD1,CASIPTDRDNYGYTF,TGTGCCAGCATCCCCACCGACAGGGATAACTATGGCTACACCTTC
TRBV4-3,TRBJ2-6,-,TRBD1,CASSQHDRAGANVLTF,TGCGCCAGCAGCCAACACGACAGGGCTGGGGCCAACGTCCTGACTTTC
TRBV4-2,TRBJ1-3,-,-,CASSQDGAGSSGNTIYF,TGTGCCAGCAGCCAAGATGGGGCAGGGAGCTCTGGAAACACCATATATTTT
TRBV28,TRBJ2-2,-,-,CASRYRDNGELFF,TGTGCCAGCAGATATAGGGACAACGGGGAGCTGTTTTTT
TRBV9,TRBJ2-1,-,TRBD2,CASSARIQGGRNNNEQFF,TGTGCCAGCAGCGCCCGCATTCAAGGCGGGAGGAATAACAATGAGCAGTTCTTC
TRBV5-4,TRBJ1-1,-,-,CASSLGTATLNTEAFF,TGTGCCAGCAGCTTGGGGACAGCTACGTTGAACACTGAAGCTTTCTTT
TRBV7-2,TRBJ2-5,-,-,CASSLAGAVRGTQYF,TGTGCCAGCAGCTTAGCGGGAGCGGTGAGGGGGACCCAGTACTTC
TRBV9,TRBJ1-3,-,TRBD1,CASSVGQGAGNTIYF,TGTGCCAGCAGCGTTGGGCAGGGGGCGGGAAACACCATATATTTT
TRBV7-6,TRBJ2-1,once,TRBD2,CASSLATSGVSISSYNEQFF,TGTGCCAGCAGCTTAGCGACTAGCGGGGTTTCTATAAGCTCCTACAATGAGCAGTTCTTC
TRBV27,TRBJ2-5,-,TRBD1,CASSPGQGGETQYF,TGTGCCAGCAGTCCAGGACAGGGTGGGGAGACCCAGTACTTC
TRBV15,TRBJ1-1,-,-,CATSSWAIAEAFF,TGTGCCACCTCCTCTTGGGCTATTGCTGAAGCTTTCTTT
TRBV27,TRBJ1-6,few,TRBD1,CASSLLPGQYNSPLHF,TGTGCCAGCAGTTTACTGCCGGGACAGTATAATTCACCCCTCCACTTT
TRBV9,TRBJ1-2,-,-,CASSVVSQGQDYTF,TGTGCCAGCAGCGTAGTTAGTCAGGGCCAGGACTACACCTTC
TRBV11-2,TRBJ1-5,-,-,CASSPEEINSNQPQHF,TGTGCCAGCAGCCCCGAGGAGATAAATAGCAATCAGCCCCAGCATTTT
TRBV18,TRBJ2-7,-,-,CASSPRQGNYEQYF,TGTGCCAGCTCACCGCGCCAGGGAAACTACGAGCAGTACTTC
TRBV4-1,TRBJ2-2,-,-,CASRTSNREQGELFF,TGCGCCAGTCGCACGAGCAACAGGGAACAGGGGGAGCTGTTTTTT
TRBV5-4,TRBJ1-4,-,-,CASSFKQGFPPVNEKLFF,TGTGCCAGCAGCTTTAAACAGGGTTTTCCTCCAGTTAATGAAAAACTGTTTTTT
TRBV2,TRBJ1-2,-,-,CASSEEYYGYTF,TGTGCCAGCAGTGAAGAGTACTATGGCTACACCTTC